This T cell receptor beta chain was sequenced in a study of blood T cell repertoires in COVID-19. Turning to the study itself: The cDNA or gDNA used as material had been derived from T cells, B-cell-depleted T cells, or PBMCs.

How the authors handled the data: Reference gene primers were amplified, and this amplification served to estimate nucleated cell counts. Assay: immunoSEQ multiplex PCR; the TCRdb copy retains only in-frame clones and omits some. V and J calls and clone size are those listed in that table; D and trimming were worked out from the DNA. The sample includes some 190,000 clones, 80% to 90% of them seen just once. The clonotype comes from a man aged 25-45 years with acute or convalescent COVID-19. The sequencing sample was made of peripheral blood.

The CDR3, as DNA: TGTGCCAGCAGCTTAGCCGCTACGGGTGAAGCTTTCTTT. It yields the protein CASSLAATGEAFF. The J gene is TRBJ1-1, the V gene TRBV7-9; no clear D. The length of the CDR3 is 13 residues. CDR1 and CDR2 from the germline V gene are SEHNR and FQNEAQ (reference sequence). Trimming left V 0 bases short and J 7 bases short, with 9 bases between.